This T cell receptor (beta chain) appears in the sequencing data of a study of molecular identifiers for immune sequencing clone quantification. A single record per CDR3 protein comes from TCRdb applying MiXCR to the PCR reads. The sample lists roughly 93,000 distinct CDR3 sequences, 15% to 20% occurring once. This clonotype was counted a few times. This CDR3 fails to terminate in the conserved phenylalanine or tryptophan, so it likely reflects a read error. V shed 1 base and J shed 3 bases, with 15 bases lying between them. Germline lookup yields CDR1 SEHNR and CDR2 FQNEAQ (reference sequence). The CDR3 is 16 amino acids.

This TCR derives from a human donor in good health. Some libraries in this study had Jurkat cell RNA spiked in. Sequences were obtained from naive CD8+ T cells from blood, with Jurkat cell RNA spiked in. Subset denoted: FACS-sorted CD8+CD4-CCR7+CD45RA+ naive T cells. The chain is built from TRBV7-9 and TRBJ2-5; maybe TRBD2 (6 bases). The CDR3 sequence is CASSLDRRGEEETQYL. CDR3 nucleotide sequence: TGTGCCAGCAGCTTAGACAGGAGGGGAGAAGAAGAGACCCAGTACCTC.